This TCR beta chain is from a study of blood T cells in healthy people across ages. A second 7 to 11 cycle PCR used barcoded and J-beta primers. TCRdb ran MiXCR on the 5' RACE reads and lists one entry per CDR3 protein. Among roughly 700,000 distinct CDR3 sequences listed, about 34% were seen once. This CDR3 region has 14 residues. V was clipped by 3 bases and J by 4 bases, with 12 bases between them. From germline, CDR1 is SGHTA and CDR2 FQGNSA. Peripheral blood samples of 9 to 10 milliliters were drawn from each donor. Turning to this clonotype: Its antigen remains unknown.

Study-wide results and caveats: Relative to aged donors, long-lived donors carried more naive CD4+ cells and displayed higher diversity. The study regarded diversity estimates from one million T cells as underestimates.

The source is a woman older than 75 in good health. The V gene is TRBV7-2, the J gene TRBJ1-1; D is uncertain. The specimen sequenced was blood. The CDR3 reads CASSFEGPGTEAFF. As DNA, the CDR3 is TGTGCCAGCAGCTTCGAGGGCCCGGGCACTGAAGCTTTCTTT.